This TCR beta chain was identified in a study of ipilimumab plus nivolumab after autologous stem cell transplantation. Overall study: Median doses per patient: a few ipilimumab, 8 or 9 nivolumab. Both relapsed and primary refractory DLBCL were included.

Whole-study results and caveats: The authors say TCR, Treg and microbiome findings warrant further study.

To note about this clone: The antigen is undetermined.

Clones were read by immunoSEQ multiplex PCR, and TCRdb kept only the in-frame ones, dropping some. This sample has over 80,000 clones; 83% occur once, and the top ten carry less than 2.5%. CDR1 is MNHEY, CDR2 SVGAGI, per germline. CDR3 length equals 14 residues. The ends lost 6 bases at V and 4 bases at J; junction bases unmatched: 8. J is TRBJ1-1 and V is TRBV6-5, with 7 bases matching TRBD1. This sequence originates from a male donor with diffuse large B-cell lymphoma. The material sequenced was PBMCs, taken in a trial of ipilimumab plus nivolumab as post-transplant consolidation. The CDR3 nucleotides read TGTGCCAGCAGGTACCGGGACAGAAGCACTGAAGCTTTCTTT. It codes for CASRYRDRSTEAFF.